The text below deals with one T cell receptor (beta chain). Profiling relied on immunoSEQ multiplex PCR, and the TCRdb table lists in-frame clones only, not all of them. The profile shows some 2 million clones, 85% to 95% of them singletons. This CDR3 spans 14 amino acids. V was clipped by 4 bases and J by 5 bases, with 15 bases between them. CDR1 SGHRS and CDR2 YFSETQ come from the germline V gene. This sample was included in a study of shared clonotypes between healthy human individuals. The gene calls are TRBV5-1 and TRBJ1-1; maybe TRBD1 (5 bases). The TCR sequence derives from a man aged 18 to 29 in good health. What was sequenced was naive CD4+ T cells sorted from blood. The subset was: CD45RA+ positively selected. The CDR3 protein is CASSPRGMGTEAFF. The CDR3 DNA reads as TGCGCCAGCAGCCCCCGGGGGATGGGGACTGAAGCTTTCTTT.